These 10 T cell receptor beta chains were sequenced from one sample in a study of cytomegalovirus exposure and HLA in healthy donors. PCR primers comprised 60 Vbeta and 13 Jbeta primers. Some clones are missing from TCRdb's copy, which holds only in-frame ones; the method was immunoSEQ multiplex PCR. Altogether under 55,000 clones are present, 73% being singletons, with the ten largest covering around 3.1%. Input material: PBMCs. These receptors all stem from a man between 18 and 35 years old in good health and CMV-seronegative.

The CDR3 here is CASSQEGLALDNEQFF. CDR3 sequence (DNA): TGCGCCAGCAGCCAGGAGGGACTAGCGCTTGACAATGAGCAGTTCTTC. The rearrangement joins TRBV4-1 to TRBJ2-1, with 10 positions matching TRBD2. The V gene's germline CDR1 is MGHRA and CDR2 YSYEKL. The J segment lost 5 bases and the V segment lost 3 bases, leaving 7 bases of the junction unmatched. The CDR3 runs to 16 residues.

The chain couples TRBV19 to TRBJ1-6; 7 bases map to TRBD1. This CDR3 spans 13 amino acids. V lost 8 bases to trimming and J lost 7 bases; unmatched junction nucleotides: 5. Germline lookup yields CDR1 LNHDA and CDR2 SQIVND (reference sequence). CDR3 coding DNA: TGTGCCAGTTCCGGGACAGCCAATTCACCCCTCCACTTT. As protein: CASSGTANSPLHF.

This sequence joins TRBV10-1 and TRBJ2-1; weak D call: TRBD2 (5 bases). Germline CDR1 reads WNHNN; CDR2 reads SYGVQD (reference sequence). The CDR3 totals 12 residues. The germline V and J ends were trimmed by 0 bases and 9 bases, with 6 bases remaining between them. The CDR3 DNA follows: TGCGCCAGCAGTGAGTCAGGACTTGAGCAGTTCTTC. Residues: CASSESGLEQFF.

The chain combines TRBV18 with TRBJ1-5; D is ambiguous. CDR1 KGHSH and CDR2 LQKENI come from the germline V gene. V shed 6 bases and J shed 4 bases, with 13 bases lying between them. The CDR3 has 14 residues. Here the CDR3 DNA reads TGTGCCAGCTCCACTTCAACCCAAAATCAGCCCCAGCATTTT. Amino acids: CASSTSTQNQPQHF.

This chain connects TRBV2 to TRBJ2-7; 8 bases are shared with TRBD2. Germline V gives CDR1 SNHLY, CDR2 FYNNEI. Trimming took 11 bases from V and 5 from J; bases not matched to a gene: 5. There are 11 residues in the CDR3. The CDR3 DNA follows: TGTGCCGGCCGAGCGGGGGACGAGCAGTACTTC. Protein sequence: CAGRAGDEQYF.

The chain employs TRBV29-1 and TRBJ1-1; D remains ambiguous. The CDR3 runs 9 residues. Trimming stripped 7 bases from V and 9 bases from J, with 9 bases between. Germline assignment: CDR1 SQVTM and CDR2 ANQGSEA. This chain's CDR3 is CSAGSKAFF. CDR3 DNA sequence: TGCAGCGCCGGGTCGAAAGCTTTCTTT.

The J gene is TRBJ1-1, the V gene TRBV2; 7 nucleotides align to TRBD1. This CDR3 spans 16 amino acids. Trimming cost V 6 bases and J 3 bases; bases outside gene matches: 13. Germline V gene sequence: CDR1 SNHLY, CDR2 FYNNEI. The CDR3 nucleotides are TGTGCCAGCAGGAGGGGGCAGGGGCATGGTGACACTGAAGCTTTCTTT. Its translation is CASRRGQGHGDTEAFF.

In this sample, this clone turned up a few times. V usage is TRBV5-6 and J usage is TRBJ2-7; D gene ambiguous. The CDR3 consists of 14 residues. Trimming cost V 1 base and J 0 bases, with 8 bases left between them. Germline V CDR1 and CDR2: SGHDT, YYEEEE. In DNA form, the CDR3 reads TGTGCCAGCAGCTTGACATACACCTCCTACGAGCAGTACTTC. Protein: CASSLTYTSYEQYF.

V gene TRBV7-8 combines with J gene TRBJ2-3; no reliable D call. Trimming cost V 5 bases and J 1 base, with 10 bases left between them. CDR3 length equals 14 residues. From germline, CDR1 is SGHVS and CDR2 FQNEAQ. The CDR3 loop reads CASSPTFGTDTQYF. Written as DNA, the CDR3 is TGTGCCAGCAGCCCCACTTTCGGCACAGATACGCAGTATTTT.

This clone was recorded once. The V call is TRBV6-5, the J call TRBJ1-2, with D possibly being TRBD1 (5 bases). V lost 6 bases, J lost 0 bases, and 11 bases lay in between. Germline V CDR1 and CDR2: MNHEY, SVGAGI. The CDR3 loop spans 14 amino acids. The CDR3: CASSQVGPNYGYTF. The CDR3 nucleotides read TGTGCCAGCAGCCAAGTGGGGCCTAACTATGGCTACACCTTC.